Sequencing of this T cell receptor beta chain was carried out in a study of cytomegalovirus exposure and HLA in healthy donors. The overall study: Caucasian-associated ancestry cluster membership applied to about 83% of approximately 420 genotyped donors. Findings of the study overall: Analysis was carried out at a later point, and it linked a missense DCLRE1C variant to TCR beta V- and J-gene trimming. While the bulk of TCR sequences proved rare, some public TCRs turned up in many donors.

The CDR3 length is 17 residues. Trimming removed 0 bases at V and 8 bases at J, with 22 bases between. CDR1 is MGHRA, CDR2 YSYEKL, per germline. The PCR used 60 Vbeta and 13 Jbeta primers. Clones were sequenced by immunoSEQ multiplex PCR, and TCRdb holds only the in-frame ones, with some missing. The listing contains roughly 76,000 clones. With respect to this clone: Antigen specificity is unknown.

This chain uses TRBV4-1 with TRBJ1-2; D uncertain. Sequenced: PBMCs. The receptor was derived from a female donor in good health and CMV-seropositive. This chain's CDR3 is CASSQDKRLGAGEGYTF. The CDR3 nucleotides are TGCGCCAGCAGCCAAGACAAACGACTGGGAGCCGGAGAGGGCTACACCTTC.